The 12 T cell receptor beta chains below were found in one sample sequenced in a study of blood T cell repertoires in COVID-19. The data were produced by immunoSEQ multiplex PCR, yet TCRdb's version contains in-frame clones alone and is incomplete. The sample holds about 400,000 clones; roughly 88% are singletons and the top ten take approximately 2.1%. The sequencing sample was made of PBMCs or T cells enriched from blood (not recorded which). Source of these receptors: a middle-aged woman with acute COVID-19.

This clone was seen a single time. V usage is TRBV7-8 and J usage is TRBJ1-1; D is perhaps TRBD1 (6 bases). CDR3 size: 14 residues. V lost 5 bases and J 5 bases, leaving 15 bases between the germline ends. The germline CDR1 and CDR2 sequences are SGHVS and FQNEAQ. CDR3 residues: CASSPGQFETEAFF. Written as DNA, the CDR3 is TGTGCCAGCAGCCCAGGACAGTTTGAAACTGAAGCTTTCTTT.

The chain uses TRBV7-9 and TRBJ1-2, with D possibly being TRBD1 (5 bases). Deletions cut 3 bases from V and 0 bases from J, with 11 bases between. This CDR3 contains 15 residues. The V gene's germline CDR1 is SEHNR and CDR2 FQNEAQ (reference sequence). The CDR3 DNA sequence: TGTGCCAGCAGCTTTCCCCAGGGCTCTAACTATGGCTACACCTTC. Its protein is CASSFPQGSNYGYTF.

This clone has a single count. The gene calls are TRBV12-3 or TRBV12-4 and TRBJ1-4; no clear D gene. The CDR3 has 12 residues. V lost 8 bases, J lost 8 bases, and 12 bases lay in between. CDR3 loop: CASALWPEKLFF. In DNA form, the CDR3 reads TGTGCCAGCGCATTATGGCCGGAAAAACTGTTTTTT.

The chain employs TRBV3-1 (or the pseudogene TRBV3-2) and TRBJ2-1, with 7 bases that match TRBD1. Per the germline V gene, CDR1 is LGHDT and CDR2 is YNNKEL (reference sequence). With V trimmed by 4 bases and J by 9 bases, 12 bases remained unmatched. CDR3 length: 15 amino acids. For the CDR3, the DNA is TGTGCCAGCAGCCTTCTCCTTGACAGGGTAGGTGAGCAGTTCTTC. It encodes CASSLLLDRVGEQFF.

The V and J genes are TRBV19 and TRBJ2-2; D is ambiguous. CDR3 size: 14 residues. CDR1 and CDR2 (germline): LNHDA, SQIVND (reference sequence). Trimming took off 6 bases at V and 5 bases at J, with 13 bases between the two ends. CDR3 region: CASRVATGTGELFF. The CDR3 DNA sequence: TGTGCCAGTAGAGTCGCGACTGGGACCGGGGAGCTGTTTTTT.

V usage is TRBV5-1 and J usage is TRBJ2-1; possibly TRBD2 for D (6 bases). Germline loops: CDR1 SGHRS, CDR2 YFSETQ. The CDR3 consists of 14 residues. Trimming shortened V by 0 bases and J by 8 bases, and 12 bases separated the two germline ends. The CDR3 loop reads CASSLALAGDEQFF. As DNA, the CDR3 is TGCGCCAGCAGCTTGGCACTAGCTGGGGATGAGCAGTTCTTC.

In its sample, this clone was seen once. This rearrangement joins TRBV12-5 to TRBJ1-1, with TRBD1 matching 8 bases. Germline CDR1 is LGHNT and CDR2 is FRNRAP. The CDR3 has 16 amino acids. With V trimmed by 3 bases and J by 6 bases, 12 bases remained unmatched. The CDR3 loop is CASGFQAGTGGAEAFF. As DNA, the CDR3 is TGTGCTAGTGGTTTTCAGGCCGGGACAGGAGGCGCTGAAGCTTTCTTT.

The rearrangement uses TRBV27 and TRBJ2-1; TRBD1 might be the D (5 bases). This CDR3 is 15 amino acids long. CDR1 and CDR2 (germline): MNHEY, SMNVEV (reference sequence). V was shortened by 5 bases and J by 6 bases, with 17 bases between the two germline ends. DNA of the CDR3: TGTGCCAGCAGTCCCTCCGTGCCAGGGCCCAATGAGCAGTTCTTC. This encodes CASSPSVPGPNEQFF.

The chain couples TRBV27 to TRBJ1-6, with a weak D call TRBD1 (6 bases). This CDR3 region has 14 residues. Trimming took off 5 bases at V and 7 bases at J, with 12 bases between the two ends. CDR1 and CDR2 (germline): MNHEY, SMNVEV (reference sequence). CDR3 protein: CASSRTVANSPLHF. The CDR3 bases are TGTGCCAGCAGTCGGACAGTTGCCAATTCACCCCTCCACTTT.

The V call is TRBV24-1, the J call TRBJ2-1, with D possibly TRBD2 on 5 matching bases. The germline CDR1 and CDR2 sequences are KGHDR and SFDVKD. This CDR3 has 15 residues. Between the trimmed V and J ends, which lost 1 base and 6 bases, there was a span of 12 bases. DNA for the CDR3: TGTGCCACCAGTGATTTAGGGCCGGAGGCCAATGAGCAGTTCTTC. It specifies CATSDLGPEANEQFF.

CDR3: CATSESTDFNQPQHF. The CDR3 DNA follows: TGTGCCACCAGTGAATCGACAGATTTCAATCAGCCCCAGCATTTT. The chain combines TRBV24-1 with TRBJ1-5, with D perhaps matching TRBD1 (5 bases). V lost 4 bases, J lost 3 bases, and 12 bases lay in between. The CDR3 consists of 15 residues. Germline assignment: CDR1 KGHDR and CDR2 SFDVKD.

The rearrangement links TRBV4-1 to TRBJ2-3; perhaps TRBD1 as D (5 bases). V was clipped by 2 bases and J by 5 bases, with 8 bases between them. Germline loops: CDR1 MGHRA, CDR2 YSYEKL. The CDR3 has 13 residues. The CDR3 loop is CASSQQGIDTQYF. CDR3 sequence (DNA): TGCGCCAGCAGCCAACAGGGTATAGATACGCAGTATTTT.